Listed below are T cell receptor beta chains from one sample, sequenced in a study of OX40 agonist ivuxolimab in advanced cancers. Only in-frame clones appear in the TCRdb table, and some are missing; sequencing was by immunoSEQ multiplex PCR. Among about 95,000 clones, roughly 87% were seen once, and the ten largest hold about 0.3%. The source material was CD4+ or CD8+ T cells sorted from blood, sampled in a trial of the OX40 agonist ivuxolimab. The receptors originated from an adult with an advanced solid tumor such as melanoma, head and neck, liver or kidney cancer. CDR3s include the opening cysteine and the closing phenylalanine or tryptophan. D genes are given only for firm matches. Clone size is not always given. Where it is, it says once, few, many or a class for expanded clones.

D	J	V	size	CDR3	DNA
TRBD1	TRBJ1-1	TRBV18	NA	CASSPTDRGQVAFF	TGTGCCAGCTCACCCACGGACAGGGGGCAAGTAGCTTTCTTT
TRBD2	TRBJ2-1	TRBV10-1	NA	CASPPSGTYNEQFF	TGCGCCAGCCCACCTAGCGGGACATACAATGAGCAGTTCTTC
NA	TRBJ2-6	TRBV5-1	NA	CASSLAPGSGANVLTF	TGCGCCAGCAGCTTGGCCCCAGGGTCTGGGGCCAACGTCCTGACTTTC
NA	TRBJ2-1	TRBV12-5	NA	CAARGGENNEQFF	TGTGCCGCCCGAGGGGGAGAGAACAATGAGCAGTTCTTC
NA	TRBJ1-5	TRBV10-3	NA	CAISDRKGLNQPQHF	TGTGCCATCAGTGATAGGAAGGGCCTCAATCAGCCCCAGCATTTT
NA	TRBJ1-1	TRBV5-4	few	CASSLGIDTEAFF	TGTGCCAGCAGCTTGGGTATAGACACTGAAGCTTTCTTT
TRBD2	TRBJ2-7	TRBV11-2	NA	CASSLTSGIYEQYF	TGTGCCAGCAGCTTGACTAGCGGGATCTACGAGCAGTACTTC
NA	TRBJ2-5	TRBV7-9	NA	CASSSYSEKETQYF	TGTGCCAGCAGCTCGTACAGCGAGAAAGAGACCCAGTACTTC
NA	TRBJ1-2	TRBV12-5	NA	CASGLGSPRDRPTFLANYGYTF	TGTGCTAGTGGTTTGGGTTCTCCGAGAGACAGGCCTACATTTTTAGCTAACTATGGCTACACCTTC
TRBD1	TRBJ2-7	TRBV5-1	NA	CASSGQQGAFSEQYF	TGCGCCAGCAGCGGGCAACAGGGGGCATTTAGCGAGCAGTACTTC
NA	TRBJ1-4	TRBV19	NA	CASSRRTTSATNEKLFF	TGTGCCAGTAGTCGGAGGACTACCTCTGCAACTAATGAAAAACTGTTTTTT
NA	TRBJ1-5	TRBV19	NA	CASRVEGQFHQPQHF	TGTGCCAGTAGGGTAGAGGGCCAGTTCCATCAGCCCCAGCATTTT
NA	TRBJ2-3	TRBV11-3	NA	CASSASPHTDTQYF	TGTGCCAGCAGCGCTAGCCCCCACACAGATACGCAGTATTTT
TRBD1	TRBJ1-2	TRBV9	NA	CASSVVEGQGTYGYTF	TGTGCCAGCAGCGTAGTGGAGGGACAGGGAACCTATGGCTACACCTTC
NA	TRBJ2-1	TRBV7-2	once	CASSWAQNNEQFF	TGTGCCAGCAGCTGGGCCCAGAACAATGAGCAGTTCTTC
NA	TRBJ2-7	TRBV7-9	NA	CASTFPPYEQYF	TGTGCCAGCACCTTCCCCCCCTACGAGCAGTACTTC
NA	TRBJ1-2	TRBV9	NA	CASSVDAGGSYGYTF	TGTGCCAGCAGCGTAGATGCGGGGGGATCCTATGGCTACACCTTC
NA	TRBJ2-5	TRBV7-6	NA	CASSPLGVPLETQYF	TGTGCCAGCAGCCCCCTCGGAGTTCCCCTAGAGACCCAGTACTTC
TRBD1	TRBJ2-5	TRBV7-2	NA	CASSGPDRLKETQYF	TGTGCCAGCAGCGGCCCGGACAGGTTAAAAGAGACCCAGTACTTC
TRBD1	TRBJ2-1	TRBV19	once	CASSTPTGLSNEQFF	TGTGCCAGTAGTACCCCGACAGGGCTTTCCAATGAGCAGTTCTTC
NA	TRBJ2-3	TRBV27	NA	CASSFSSADTQYF	TGTGCCAGCAGTTTTTCCTCGGCAGATACGCAGTATTTT
NA	TRBJ2-7	TRBV4-3	NA	CASSHEDSRYEQYF	TGCGCCAGCAGCCACGAGGACAGCCGATACGAGCAGTACTTC
NA	TRBJ2-5	TRBV7-9	NA	CASSLTGIETQYF	TGTGCCAGCAGCTTAACAGGGATAGAGACCCAGTACTTC
NA	TRBJ2-1	TRBV12-5	NA	CASVKGGFNEQFF	TGTGCTAGTGTCAAAGGGGGGTTCAATGAGCAGTTCTTC
NA	TRBJ2-7	TRBV2	NA	CASSIGGAIYEQYF	TGTGCCAGTTCGATCGGGGGCGCGATCTACGAGCAGTACTTC
TRBD1	TRBJ1-6	TRBV19	NA	CASSIAQGDSPLHF	TGTGCCAGTAGTATTGCACAGGGGGATTCACCCCTCCACTTT
NA	TRBJ1-1	TRBV2	few	CASSAINEAFF	TGTGCCAGCAGTGCTATCAATGAAGCTTTCTTT
NA	TRBJ2-7	TRBV18	NA	CASSPPSQTYEQYF	TGTGCCAGCTCACCACCCTCACAGACCTACGAGCAGTACTTC
NA	TRBJ1-1	TRBV11-1	once	CASSLGRGNKAEAFF	TGTGCCAGCAGCTTGGGTCGGGGAAACAAGGCTGAAGCTTTCTTT
NA	TRBJ2-1	TRBV5-1	once	CASSQNAGGEQFF	TGCGCCAGCAGCCAGAATGCTGGGGGTGAGCAGTTCTTC
NA	TRBJ1-2	TRBV27	NA	CASSLGWSPFYGYTF	TGTGCCAGCAGTTTAGGTTGGAGTCCCTTCTATGGCTACACCTTC
NA	TRBJ2-1	TRBV15	NA	CATSRDRPTPYNEQFF	TGTGCCACCAGCAGGGACCGACCGACCCCCTACAATGAGCAGTTCTTC
NA	TRBJ1-4	TRBV29-1	NA	CSVRTDEKLFF	TGCAGCGTGAGAACGGATGAAAAACTGTTTTTT
NA	TRBJ1-6	TRBV12-5	NA	CASGSYLGGSRASPLHF	TGTGCTAGTGGCTCCTACCTAGGGGGGTCACGGGCTTCACCCCTCCACTTT
TRBD2	TRBJ2-7	TRBV19	NA	CASSLESSGGAYEQYF	TGTGCCAGTAGCCTGGAGTCTAGCGGGGGAGCCTACGAGCAGTACTTC
TRBD1	TRBJ2-5	TRBV19	NA	CASTLGRGQETQYF	TGTGCCAGTACCCTGGGCAGGGGGCAAGAGACCCAGTACTTC
NA	TRBJ1-4	TRBV21-1	NA	CASSKTTNEKLFF	TGTGCCAGCAGCAAAACAACTAATGAAAAACTGTTTTTT
NA	TRBJ1-1	TRBV7-2	NA	CASSLRETEAFF	TGTGCCAGCAGCTTACGGGAGACTGAAGCTTTCTTT
NA	TRBJ2-4	TRBV5-6	NA	CASSFPPRVIQYF	TGTGCCAGCAGCTTTCCCCCTAGGGTGATTCAGTACTTC
NA	TRBJ1-2	TRBV19	NA	CASSIGTVFYGYTF	TGTGCCAGTAGTATAGGGACAGTCTTCTATGGCTACACCTTC
NA	TRBJ2-1	TRBV11-1	NA	CASSRGQNNEQFF	TGTGCCAGCAGCAGGGGACAAAACAATGAGCAGTTCTTC
NA	TRBJ2-4	TRBV29-1	once	CSVVWVAKNIQYF	TGCAGCGTTGTTTGGGTAGCCAAAAACATTCAGTACTTC
TRBD1	TRBJ2-7	TRBV27	NA	CASSRDRSYEQYF	TGTGCCAGCTCCCGGGACAGGAGCTACGAGCAGTACTTC
TRBD2	TRBJ2-7	TRBV11-2	NA	CASSLDTAGAVPREQYF	TGTGCCAGCAGCTTAGATACAGCGGGAGCGGTTCCACGCGAGCAGTACTTC
NA	TRBJ1-2	TRBV30	NA	CAWSLGYGYTF	TGTGCCTGGAGTTTAGGGTACGGCTACACCTTC
NA	TRBJ1-4	TRBV19	NA	CASSNDRIPIF	TGTGCCAGTAGTAACGACAGAATACCTATTTTT
TRBD2	TRBJ2-1	TRBV6-5	few	CASSSPGLAGQFF	TGTGCCAGCAGTTCCCCCGGACTAGCGGGGCAGTTCTTC
NA	TRBJ1-5	TRBV7-2	once	CASSETRDQPQHF	TGTGCCAGCAGCGAGACCCGTGATCAGCCCCAGCATTTT